This T cell receptor (beta chain) is drawn from a study of molecular identifiers for immune sequencing clone quantification. TCRdb analysed the PCR reads with MiXCR anew, one entry per CDR3 protein. This sample has around 7,800 distinct CDR3 sequences, with 35% found just once. Of note for this clonotype: What it binds is unknown. Because the CDR3 is missing its conserved closing phenylalanine or tryptophan, this is likely a read error.

Study-wide findings and caveats: For effector cells, clones above 20 RNA copies held over 98% of molecules; for naive cells, under 1%. Highly expanded clone sizes could end up underestimated if a barcode were shared by identical TCR molecules. Spiked Jurkat TCR RNA equivalent to one cell reportedly surfaced among roughly 910,000 naive cells.

Per germline, CDR1 SGHTA and CDR2 FQGNSA. The V gene lost 2 bases and the J gene lost 4 bases, with 12 bases spanning the gap. CDR3 length: 14 amino acids. The chain is built from TRBV7-2 and TRBJ2-7; the D gene is possibly TRBD2 (5 bases). The TCR sequence derives from a human donor in good health. Some libraries in this study had Jurkat cell RNA spiked in. Sequencing was done on a sample of naive CD8+ T cells from blood, with Jurkat cell RNA spiked in. Subset reported: FACS-sorted CD8+CD4-CCR7+CD45RA+ naive T cells. CDR3 sequence reads: CASSLLAGGYEQYL. DNA for the CDR3: TGTGCCAGCAGCTTACTCGCGGGTGGGTACGAGCAGTACCTC.